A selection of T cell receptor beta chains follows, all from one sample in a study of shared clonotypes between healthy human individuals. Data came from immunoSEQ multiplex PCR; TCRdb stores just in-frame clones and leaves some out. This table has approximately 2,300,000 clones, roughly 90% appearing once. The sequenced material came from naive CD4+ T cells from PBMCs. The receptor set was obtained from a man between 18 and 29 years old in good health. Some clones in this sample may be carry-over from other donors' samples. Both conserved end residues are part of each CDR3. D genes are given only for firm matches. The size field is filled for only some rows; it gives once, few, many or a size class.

DNA: TGCGCCAGCAGCCGTTCTGTGGCGGGTGGGGTTTACGAGCAGTACTTC; CDR3: CASSRSVAGGVYEQYF; size: -; D: -; V: TRBV4-1; J: TRBJ2-7
DNA: TGTGCCATCAGTGACCTATCGGGGGGCACTGAAGCTTTCTTT; CDR3: CAISDLSGGTEAFF; size: -; D: -; V: TRBV10-3; J: TRBJ1-1
DNA: TGTGCCAGCAGCTTGGTGGGCAGAGAGCAAGAGACCCAGTACTTC; CDR3: CASSLVGREQETQYF; size: -; D: -; V: TRBV5-6; J: TRBJ2-5
DNA: TGTGCCAGCAGCGCAACCACAGCGGGAGAGGCCGGGGAGCTGTTTTTT; CDR3: CASSATTAGEAGELFF; size: -; D: TRBD2; V: TRBV9; J: TRBJ2-2
DNA: TGCGCCAGCAGCTCCCTACAGATGAACACTGAAGCTTTCTTT; CDR3: CASSSLQMNTEAFF; size: -; D: -; V: TRBV5-1; J: TRBJ1-1
DNA: TGTGCCTGGAGTGTAATGGGCTTTAATGAAAAACTGTTTTTT; CDR3: CAWSVMGFNEKLFF; size: -; D: -; V: TRBV30; J: TRBJ1-4
DNA: TGTGCCAGAAGCTTAGGGAGCGAGGACAATGAGCAGTTCTTC; CDR3: CARSLGSEDNEQFF; size: -; D: -; V: TRBV5-3; J: TRBJ2-1
DNA: TGTGCCAGCAGCTCTAATTCCAGGATTAGCTCCTACAATGAGCAGTTCTTC; CDR3: CASSSNSRISSYNEQFF; size: -; D: -; V: TRBV7-3; J: TRBJ2-1
DNA: TGTGCCTGGATGGGGGGCCAGGGGGGCAATCAGCCCCAGCATTTT; CDR3: CAWMGGQGGNQPQHF; size: -; D: TRBD1; V: TRBV30; J: TRBJ1-5
DNA: TGTGCCAGCAGCCAAGCTGTAGCGGGAGATACGCAGTATTTT; CDR3: CASSQAVAGDTQYF; size: -; D: TRBD2; V: TRBV4-2; J: TRBJ2-3
DNA: TGTGCCACGAGAGGGGGCTACCCCTACGAGCAGTACTTC; CDR3: CATRGGYPYEQYF; size: -; D: TRBD1; V: TRBV27; J: TRBJ2-7
DNA: TGTGCCAGCAGCCCAGCGACCCGAGGGCCCCAGCATTTT; CDR3: CASSPATRGPQHF; size: once; D: -; V: TRBV16; J: TRBJ1-5
DNA: TGTGCCAGCAGCCTTTCGGGGGGCCCCGCGCAGCCCCAGCATTTT; CDR3: CASSLSGGPAQPQHF; size: once; D: -; V: TRBV27; J: TRBJ1-5
DNA: TGTGCCAGCAGTTTATCGGGCGGGAAGAGAGGAGAGCAGTACTTC; CDR3: CASSLSGGKRGEQYF; size: -; D: -; V: TRBV28; J: TRBJ2-7
DNA: TGTGCCAGCAGTTTATCGACTGGCACAGGGAATTCACCCCTCCACTTT; CDR3: CASSLSTGTGNSPLHF; size: once; D: -; V: TRBV27; J: TRBJ1-6
DNA: TGTGCCAGCAGTCCCTTGAGGGGCCTTAATGAGCAGTTCTTC; CDR3: CASSPLRGLNEQFF; size: -; D: -; V: TRBV2; J: TRBJ2-1
DNA: TGTGCCAGCCGCCTCCCCGGGGCCTACGAGCAGTACTTC; CDR3: CASRLPGAYEQYF; size: -; D: -; V: TRBV6-6; J: TRBJ2-7
DNA: TGTGCCAGCAGCTTAACCCCGACCGCTCCCTACAATGAGCAGTTCTTC; CDR3: CASSLTPTAPYNEQFF; size: -; D: -; V: TRBV7-3; J: TRBJ2-1
DNA: TGTGCCGCACGGGATGGATACGAGCAGTACTTC; CDR3: CAARDGYEQYF; size: few; D: -; V: TRBV28; J: TRBJ2-7
DNA: TGTGCCAGCAGAAACGGCGGGAGGGAGGCTTTCTTT; CDR3: CASRNGGREAFF; size: -; D: -; V: TRBV6-5; J: TRBJ1-1
DNA: TGTGCCAGCAGCGGACCGGGACTAGCGGGAGGTCACACCGGGGAGCTGTTTTTT; CDR3: CASSGPGLAGGHTGELFF; size: -; D: TRBD2; V: TRBV11-3; J: TRBJ2-2
DNA: TGTGCCAGCAGCCTTCACAGTGCAACTAATGAAAAACTGTTTTTT; CDR3: CASSLHSATNEKLFF; size: -; D: -; V: TRBV7-9; J: TRBJ1-4